The 24 T cell receptor beta chains presented below share a single source sample, sequenced in a study of blood T cell repertoires in COVID-19. Sequenced by immunoSEQ multiplex PCR; TCRdb stores in-frame clones only, minus some. The profile shows around 220,000 clones, about 90% of them singletons. Sequenced: peripheral blood. These receptors were obtained from a man aged 35 to 55 with active or convalescent COVID-19.

J is TRBJ1-1 and V is TRBV4-1; the match to TRBD1 covers 7 bases. V lost 3 bases, J lost 11 bases, and 15 bases stayed unmatched. The CDR3 has 15 amino acids. The germline CDR1 and CDR2 sequences are MGHRA and YSYEKL. This CDR3 reads CASSQNPGDGQVAFF. CDR3 bases: TGCGCCAGCAGCCAGAACCCCGGGGACGGACAGGTGGCTTTCTTT.

The gene calls are TRBV9 and TRBJ1-2; TRBD1 aligns across 7 bases. This CDR3 has 16 residues. Germline values: CDR1 SGDLS, CDR2 YYNGEE. V gave up 4 bases and J gave up 0 bases; unmatched junction bases: 9. The CDR3 spells CASSPGRQGANYGYTF. In DNA form, the CDR3 reads TGTGCCAGCAGCCCAGGACGACAGGGAGCTAACTATGGCTACACCTTC.

The chain uses TRBV5-6 and TRBJ1-2, with D possibly TRBD1 on 5 matching bases. The germline V gene encodes CDR1 SGHDT and CDR2 YYEEEE. Trimming stripped 3 bases from V and 3 bases from J, with 12 bases between. This CDR3 contains 14 residues. CDR3: CASSSDSAYYGYTF. CDR3 nucleotides: TGTGCCAGCAGCTCTGACAGTGCGTACTATGGCTACACCTTC.

Only one count was recorded for this clone. This chain links TRBV5-1 with TRBJ1-3; D is unclear. Germline CDR1 and CDR2: SGHRS and YFSETQ. CDR3 length: 14 residues. Trimming shortened V by 0 bases and J by 6 bases, and 10 bases separated the two germline ends. CDR3 sequence (DNA): TGCGCCAGCAGCTTGGATGAAGGAGTAAACACCATATATTTT. Its protein product is CASSLDEGVNTIYF.

This clone was observed a single time. This chain links TRBV5-6 with TRBJ2-5; 7 positions match TRBD1. Germline V gene data show CDR1 as SGHDT and CDR2 as YYEEEE. J gave up 7 bases and V 4 bases, and 10 bases lay outside the gene matches. This CDR3 has 14 residues. The CDR3 DNA is TGTGCCAGCAGCCCGGGACAGCCCTTAGGGACCCAGTACTTC. Its translation: CASSPGQPLGTQYF.

The chain joins TRBV6-5 to TRBJ2-2; TRBD1 is a possible D gene (7 bases). This CDR3 has 15 amino acids. Germline lookup yields CDR1 MNHEY and CDR2 SVGAGI. The V end was cut by 5 bases, the J end by 2 bases, with 12 bases between. CDR3 loop: CASSPQGGNTGELFF. The CDR3 nucleotides read TGTGCCAGCAGTCCCCAGGGGGGTAACACCGGGGAGCTGTTTTTT.

V usage is TRBV6-5 and J usage is TRBJ1-1, with a weak D call TRBD1 (5 bases). CDR1 and CDR2 from the germline V gene are MNHEY and SVGAGI. Trimming pared 10 bases from V and 5 bases from J, leaving 14 bases between. This CDR3 comprises 12 residues. CDR3 nucleotides: TGTGCCACTTCGTTTGGGGGGACTGAAGCTTTCTTT. Translated: CATSFGGTEAFF.

This clone was observed once. The chain joins TRBV4-1 to TRBJ2-7; 8 nucleotides align to TRBD1. Unmatched junction bases numbered 10, after V lost 4 bases and J lost 5 bases. The germline V gene encodes CDR1 MGHRA and CDR2 YSYEKL. CDR3 length: 15 amino acids. The CDR3 region has the DNA TGCGCCAGCAGCCTGACAGTGGCAGGGGGCGACGAGCAGTACTTC. This encodes CASSLTVAGGDEQYF.

The CDR3 DNA follows: TGCGCCAGCAGCACGGGACTAGCGGAGATCAATGAGCAGTTCTTC. It encodes CASSTGLAEINEQFF. The chain is built from TRBV5-1 and TRBJ2-1, with 11 bases lining up with TRBD2. V was pared by 4 bases and J by 6 bases, with 6 bases of the junction left unmatched. This CDR3 has 15 residues. Germline lookup yields CDR1 SGHRS and CDR2 YFSETQ. The full variable domain, with the rest looked up from reference TRBV5-1 and TRBJ2-1, is KAGVTQTPRYLIKTRGQQVTLSCSPISGHRSVSWYQQTPGQGLQFLFEYFSETQRNKGNFPGRFSGRQFSNSRSEMNVSTLELGDSALYLCASSTGLAEINEQFFGPGTRLTVL.

The V and J genes are TRBV7-3 and TRBJ2-1; 13 positions match TRBD2. CDR1 and CDR2 (germline): SGHTA, FQGTGA. The CDR3 contains 18 residues. The junction had 15 bases not matched to a gene; V was cut back by 6 bases and J by 7 bases. The CDR3 spells CASSAGPRTSGSKNEQFF. In DNA form, the CDR3 reads TGTGCCAGCAGTGCCGGCCCACGGACTAGCGGGAGTAAAAATGAGCAGTTCTTC.

This clone was recorded once. The chain combines TRBV19 with TRBJ2-3; TRBD2 agrees at 9 bases. The CDR3 is 17 amino acids. V shed 6 bases and J 2 bases; nucleotides not matched to a gene: 12. Germline V gene lookup returns CDR1 LNHDA and CDR2 SQIVND (reference sequence). The CDR3 DNA is TGTGCCAGTAGCTCACCCCCCGGGACTAGCTACACAGATACGCAGTATTTT. Its protein product is CASSSPPGTSYTDTQYF.

The chain combines TRBV6-5 with TRBJ1-5, with a tentative D call TRBD1 (5 bases). Germline V lookup: CDR1 MNHEY, CDR2 SVGAGI. V shed 2 bases and J shed 8 bases, with 13 bases lying between them. The CDR3 covers 14 residues. The CDR3, as DNA: TGTGCCAGCAGTTACCTCCAGGGTGGCGAGCCCCAGCATTTT. Protein product: CASSYLQGGEPQHF.

The chain links TRBV21-1 to TRBJ1-5. TRBV21-1 represents a pseudogene. This CDR3 comprises 15 residues. The CDR3 loop reads CASSKPNSPNQPQHF. CDR3 nucleotide sequence: TGTGCCAGCAGCAAACCTAATTCCCCCAATCAGCCCCAGCATTTT.

The V gene is TRBV19, the J gene TRBJ1-1, with no clear D. V was clipped by 5 bases and J by 1 base, with 11 bases between them. The CDR3 contains 14 residues. Germline V gene sequence: CDR1 LNHDA, CDR2 SQIVND (reference sequence). The DNA of the CDR3 is TGTGCCAGTAGTCGGTCCGTTCGGAACACTGAAGCTTTCTTT. It is translated as CASSRSVRNTEAFF. Based on the CDR3 plus reference TRBV19 and TRBJ1-1, the full variable domain is DGGITQSPKYLFRKEGQNVTLSCEQNLNHDAMYWYRQDPGQGLRLIYYSQIVNDFQKGDIAEGYSVSREKKESFPLTVTSAQKNPTAFYLCASSRSVRNTEAFFGQGTRLTVV.

The chain employs TRBV7-9 and TRBJ1-3, with 8 bases that match TRBD1. The CDR3 covers 15 residues. J lost 0 bases, V lost 7 bases, and 5 bases had no gene match. Per the germline V gene, CDR1 is SEHNR and CDR2 is FQNEAQ (reference sequence). As DNA, the CDR3 is TGTGCCAGCACGTGGGACAGGTACTCTGGAAACACCATATATTTT. Its translation is CASTWDRYSGNTIYF.

V is TRBV19 and J is TRBJ2-2, with D tentatively TRBD2 (5 bases). V shed 0 bases and J shed 7 bases, with 12 bases lying between them. This CDR3 comprises 15 residues. From germline, CDR1 is LNHDA and CDR2 SQIVND (reference sequence). CDR3 nucleotides: TGTGCCAGTAGTATAGATGGGTTCCGGGACGGGGAGCTGTTTTTT. It translates to CASSIDGFRDGELFF.

This chain connects TRBV27 to TRBJ1-5; D perhaps matches TRBD1 (6 bases). CDR3 length: 15 residues. CDR1 MNHEY and CDR2 SMNVEV come from the germline V gene (reference sequence). Trimming took 2 bases from V and 5 from J, leaving 13 bases between them. The CDR3 region is CASSLVFGGDQPQHF. CDR3 in DNA: TGTGCCAGCAGTTTAGTTTTTGGGGGCGATCAGCCCCAGCATTTT.

The V and J genes are TRBV6-6 and TRBJ2-1; weak D call: TRBD2 (5 bases). V shed 2 bases and J shed 9 bases, with 11 bases lying between them. This CDR3 has 13 residues. The germline CDR1 and CDR2 sequences are MNHNY and SVGAGI (reference sequence). Written as DNA, the CDR3 is TGTGCCAGCAGTTACGGCCTGGGGAGTGAGCAGTTCTTC. Its translation is CASSYGLGSEQFF.

The rearrangement uses TRBV29-1 and TRBJ2-7; TRBD2 agrees at 11 bases. V lost 3 bases and J lost 3; bases outside the gene matches: 4. The CDR3 contains 14 residues. In germline, CDR1 is SQVTM, CDR2 ANQGSEA. This CDR3 is CSVDGLAGFYEQYF. In nucleotides, the CDR3 is TGCAGCGTTGACGGACTAGCGGGCTTCTACGAGCAGTACTTC.

V usage is TRBV18 and J usage is TRBJ1-5, with TRBD1 matching over 10 bases. Per the germline V gene, CDR1 is KGHSH and CDR2 is LQKENI. The CDR3 covers 13 residues. The V segment lost 3 bases and the J segment 7 bases; nucleotides outside the gene matches: 0. The CDR3 nucleotides are TGTGCCAGCTCACCGGACAGGGGGCAGCCCCAGCATTTT. Amino acid sequence: CASSPDRGQPQHF. The variable domain in full, with the rest retrieved from reference TRBV18 and TRBJ1-5, is NAGVMQNPRHLVRRRGQEARLRCSPMKGHSHVYWYRQLPEEGLKFMVYLQKENIIDESGMPKERFSAEFPKEGPSILRIQQVVRGDSAAYFCASSPDRGQPQHFGDGTRLSIL.

V gene TRBV3-1 (or the pseudogene TRBV3-2) combines with J gene TRBJ1-6, with 7 nucleotides matching TRBD1. This CDR3 region has 18 residues. J lost 0 bases, V lost 3 bases, and 8 bases had no gene match. Germline assignment: CDR1 LGHDT and CDR2 YNNKEL (reference sequence). In DNA, the CDR3 is TGTGCCAGCAGCCAGGGGGACAGCTTTAGCTCCTATAATTCACCCCTCCACTTT. Its translation is CASSQGDSFSSYNSPLHF.

V gene TRBV10-3 combines with J gene TRBJ1-2; no definite D call. The CDR3 has 15 residues. CDR1 is ENHRY, CDR2 SYGVKD, per germline. V was clipped by 2 bases and J by 0 bases, with 10 bases between them. The CDR3 DNA is TGTGCCATCAGTGAGGTTCCAGATTCTAACTATGGCTACACCTTC. It yields the protein CAISEVPDSNYGYTF.

The rearrangement links TRBV30 to TRBJ2-3, with 11 bases matching TRBD2. This CDR3 comprises 13 residues. V shed 6 bases, J shed 4 bases, and the junction held 3 bases outside the gene matches. Looked up from germline, CDR1 is GTSNPN and CDR2 is SVGIG (reference sequence). This CDR3 reads CACSGRASDTQYF. CDR3 bases: TGTGCCTGTAGCGGGAGGGCCTCAGATACGCAGTATTTT.

The chain couples TRBV20-1 to TRBJ2-3, with D hard to call. Trimming took 3 bases from V and 4 from J, leaving 14 bases between them. This CDR3 is 14 amino acids long. Germline V CDR1 and CDR2: DFQATT, SNEGSKA (reference sequence). The CDR3 loop reads CSASGPPSADTQYF. CDR3 in DNA: TGCAGTGCTAGTGGACCCCCGAGCGCAGATACGCAGTATTTT.